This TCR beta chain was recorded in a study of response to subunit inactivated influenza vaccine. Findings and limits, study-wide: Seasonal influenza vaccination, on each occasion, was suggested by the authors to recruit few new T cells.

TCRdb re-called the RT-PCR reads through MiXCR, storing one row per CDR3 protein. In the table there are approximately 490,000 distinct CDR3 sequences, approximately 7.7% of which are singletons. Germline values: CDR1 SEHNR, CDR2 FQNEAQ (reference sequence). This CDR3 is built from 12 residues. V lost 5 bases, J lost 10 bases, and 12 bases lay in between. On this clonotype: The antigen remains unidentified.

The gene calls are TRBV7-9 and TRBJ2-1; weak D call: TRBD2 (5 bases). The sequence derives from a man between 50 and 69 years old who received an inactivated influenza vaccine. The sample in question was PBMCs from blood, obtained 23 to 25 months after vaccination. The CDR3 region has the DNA TGTGCCAGCAGCCCATTAGCGTACGAGCAGTTCTTC. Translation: CASSPLAYEQFF.